Following are 23 T cell receptor beta chains from one sample sequenced in a study of cytomegalovirus exposure and HLA in healthy donors. Vbeta (60) and Jbeta (13) primers were used in the PCR. Generated by immunoSEQ multiplex PCR, the TCRdb table keeps only in-frame clones and is missing some. With 70,000 or so clones in the sample, the ten largest clones hold 2% to 3%. Sequenced sample: PBMCs. The receptor source for this set is a female donor in good health and CMV-seropositive.

This chain joins TRBV6-4 and TRBJ2-5; possibly TRBD1 for D (6 bases). V shed 2 bases and J shed 5 bases, with 15 bases lying between them. Per the germline V gene, CDR1 is MRHNA and CDR2 is SNTAGT. CDR3 size: 15 residues. In DNA, the CDR3 is TGTGCCAGCAGTGACGTGGTCAGGGGAGAGGAGACCCAGTACTTC. This gives the protein CASSDVVRGEETQYF.

As concerns this clone: Other DNA sequences of this sample code for an identical CDR3. The chain couples TRBV6-5 to TRBJ1-1, with 9 bases lining up with TRBD1. CDR3 length: 14 amino acids. Losses at the gene ends were 5 bases for V and 4 bases for J; bases not matched to a gene: 5. Germline assignment: CDR1 MNHEY and CDR2 SVGAGI. The CDR3 spells CASSTQGASTEAFF. CDR3 bases: TGTGCCAGCAGTACACAGGGGGCTAGCACTGAAGCTTTCTTT.

The rearrangement uses TRBV6-5 and TRBJ1-2, with TRBD1 as a possible D gene (5 bases). The V end lost 5 bases, the J end lost 6 bases, and 19 bases lay between the germline ends. Looked up from germline, CDR1 is MNHEY and CDR2 is SVGAGI. The CDR3 runs 15 residues. This CDR3 is CASSPGTYLGDGYTF. The CDR3 DNA is TGTGCCAGCAGTCCAGGGACTTACCTTGGCGATGGCTACACCTTC.

V and J are TRBV9 and TRBJ2-7, with 8 bases lining up with TRBD2. CDR3 length: 14 residues. J was trimmed by 5 bases and V by 6 bases; bases with no gene match: 10. CDR1 SGDLS and CDR2 YYNGEE come from the germline V gene. CDR3 in amino acids: CASNRGGLADEQYF. CDR3 bases: TGTGCCAGCAATCGAGGAGGACTAGCAGACGAGCAGTACTTC.

This chain links TRBV30 with TRBJ2-1; no clear D gene. V lost 2 bases and J 6 bases, leaving 5 bases between the germline ends. This CDR3 spans 11 amino acids. Germline-derived CDR1 and CDR2 are GTSNPN and SVGIG (reference sequence). The CDR3 protein is CAWSLSNEQFF. Here the CDR3 DNA reads TGTGCCTGGAGTCTCAGCAATGAGCAGTTCTTC.

The chain employs TRBV30 and TRBJ2-1; 7 positions match TRBD1. V gave up 8 bases and J gave up 5 bases; unmatched junction bases: 12. CDR1 is GTSNPN, CDR2 SVGIG, per germline (reference sequence). This CDR3 has 14 residues. CDR3 coding DNA: TGTGCCGTGACAGGGCCGCGGAACGACAATGAGCAGTTCTTC. Protein sequence: CAVTGPRNDNEQFF.

The rearrangement joins TRBV7-3 to TRBJ1-1; 9 nucleotides agree with TRBD1. Germline V gives CDR1 SGHTA, CDR2 FQGTGA. V shed 5 bases, J shed 5 bases, and the junction held 6 bases outside the gene matches. CDR3 size: 14 residues. The CDR3 here is CASSADRGGTEAFF. The DNA of the CDR3 is TGTGCCAGCAGCGCGGACAGGGGAGGGACTGAAGCTTTCTTT.

The chain carries TRBV29-1 and TRBJ1-2, with D possibly TRBD1 on 5 matching bases. CDR3 size: 15 residues. Looked up from germline, CDR1 is SQVTM and CDR2 is ANQGSEA. Trimming took off 6 bases at V and 3 bases at J, with 20 bases between the two ends. The CDR3 bases are TGCAGCGTCGCCGTCCCGGCGGGGCTGGACTATGGCTACACCTTC. Translation gives CSVAVPAGLDYGYTF.

The chain couples TRBV5-1 to TRBJ2-2, with D possibly being TRBD1 (5 bases). Germline V gene lookup returns CDR1 SGHRS and CDR2 YFSETQ. Trimming removed 3 bases at V and 4 bases at J, with 16 bases between. This CDR3 contains 16 residues. As DNA, the CDR3 is TGCGCCAGCAGCTGGGTGTGGGGCGCGGCCACCGGGGAGCTGTTTTTT. Protein product: CASSWVWGAATGELFF.

The chain combines TRBV28 with TRBJ2-2; the D gene is possibly TRBD2 (5 bases). CDR1 is MDHEN and CDR2 is SYDVKM in the germline V gene. V lost 6 bases, J lost 6 bases, and 14 bases lay in between. CDR3 length: 14 amino acids. CDR3 sequence: CASRDSSPAGELFF. The CDR3 DNA reads TGTGCCAGCAGGGACTCTAGCCCAGCCGGGGAGCTGTTTTTT.

The CDR3 is CASSPQGSTDTQYF. CDR3 DNA sequence: TGTGCCAGTAGTCCTCAGGGGAGCACAGATACGCAGTATTTT. The chain combines TRBV19 with TRBJ2-3; D possibly corresponds to TRBD1 (6 bases). Per germline, CDR1 LNHDA and CDR2 SQIVND (reference sequence). V was pared by 5 bases and J by 0 bases, with 9 bases between. This CDR3 region has 14 residues.

The J gene is TRBJ1-1, the V gene TRBV9; tentative D call: TRBD1 (5 bases). Trimming cost V 0 bases and J 3 bases, with 9 bases left between them. This CDR3 has 14 amino acids. Germline V gene lookup returns CDR1 SGDLS and CDR2 YYNGEE. The CDR3 nucleotides are TGTGCCAGCAGCGTAGTAATAGGGGACACTGAAGCTTTCTTT. Amino acid sequence: CASSVVIGDTEAFF.

The V gene is TRBV19, the J gene TRBJ1-4; the D gene is possibly TRBD1 (6 bases). CDR3 length equals 14 residues. Germline values: CDR1 LNHDA, CDR2 SQIVND (reference sequence). The V end was cut by 7 bases, the J end by 8 bases, with 17 bases between. CDR3 protein: CASTLSTGGEKLFF. As DNA, the CDR3 is TGTGCCAGTACCCTTTCGACAGGCGGCGAAAAACTGTTTTTT. Full variable domain (remainder filled in from reference TRBV19 and TRBJ1-4): DGGITQSPKYLFRKEGQNVTLSCEQNLNHDAMYWYRQDPGQGLRLIYYSQIVNDFQKGDIAEGYSVSREKKESFPLTVTSAQKNPTAFYLCASTLSTGGEKLFFGSGTQLSVL.

Remarks on this clone: A read error may account for a junction end that differs from germline. The sample holds other DNA sequences that translate to the same CDR3. The CDR3 here is CASSLGTRGLDEQYF. The CDR3 DNA is TGCGCCAGCAGTTTGGGGACTAGAGGGCTGGACGAGCAGTACTTC. This sequence joins TRBV5-1 and TRBJ2-7; 8 positions match TRBD2. Germline CDR1 and CDR2: SGHRS and YFSETQ. CDR3 length: 15 amino acids.

V is TRBV7-2 and J is TRBJ1-5; 7 bases line up with TRBD1. From germline, CDR1 is SGHTA and CDR2 FQGNSA. This CDR3 comprises 14 residues. V was pared by 4 bases and J by 2 bases, with 2 bases of the junction left unmatched. The CDR3, as DNA: TGTGCCAGCAGCTCCGGACAGGGCAATCAGCCCCAGCATTTT. Translating gives CASSSGQGNQPQHF.

The J gene is TRBJ1-5, the V gene TRBV18, with 9 bases identical to TRBD1. Germline assignment: CDR1 KGHSH and CDR2 LQKENI. The V gene end was trimmed by 5 bases and the J gene end by 6 bases; junction bases not matched to a gene: 11. This CDR3 spans 16 amino acids. CDR3 sequence: CASSSQTGQGSQPQHF. Here the CDR3 DNA reads TGTGCCAGCTCAAGCCAAACGGGACAGGGAAGTCAGCCCCAGCATTTT.

The chain combines TRBV7-2 with TRBJ1-1; D uncertain. Trimming left V 1 base short and J 8 bases short, with 14 bases between. CDR1 and CDR2 from the germline V gene are SGHTA and FQGNSA. The CDR3 runs 14 residues. DNA for the CDR3: TGTGCCAGCAGCTTAGTGGGTGGGGAGGCCGAAGCTTTCTTT. Encoded protein: CASSLVGGEAEAFF.

The chain carries TRBV6-4 and TRBJ2-7; D remains unclear. The CDR3 is made up of 13 amino acids. V was cut by 8 bases and J by 3 bases, with 14 bases left in between. Germline CDR1 and CDR2: MRHNA and SNTAGT. In nucleotides, the CDR3 is TGTGCCAGCGAATTCCCGACTGACTACGAGCAGTACTTC. Encoded protein: CASEFPTDYEQYF.

The chain uses TRBV4-1 and TRBJ1-5; 7 nucleotides align to TRBD1. The CDR3 totals 17 residues. With 1 base clipped from V and 4 bases from J, the junction kept 10 bases outside the gene matches. The V gene's germline CDR1 is MGHRA and CDR2 YSYEKL. CDR3 nucleotide sequence: TGCGCCAGCAGCCAAGCCCCCGGACAGGCCCCGAATCAGCCCCAGCATTTT. It codes for CASSQAPGQAPNQPQHF.

The rearrangement joins TRBV6-5 to TRBJ1-5; tentative D call: TRBD1 (5 bases). In germline, CDR1 is MNHEY, CDR2 SVGAGI. V lost 5 bases and J lost 6, with 14 bases in between. The CDR3 is 14 amino acids. The CDR3 bases are TGTGCCAGCAGTCGCGGGGGGAACGGTCAGCCCCAGCATTTT. It specifies CASSRGGNGQPQHF.

The chain links TRBV28 to TRBJ1-5, with 9 bases lining up with TRBD1. The CDR3 sequence is 16 residues long. The ends lost 5 bases at V and 2 bases at J; junction bases unmatched: 7. CDR1 MDHEN and CDR2 SYDVKM come from the germline V gene. The CDR3 loop reads CASSGDRGMGNQPQHF. For the CDR3, the DNA is TGTGCCAGCAGTGGCGACAGGGGGATGGGCAATCAGCCCCAGCATTTT.

The chain combines TRBV9 with TRBJ1-2, with D unclear. Germline values: CDR1 SGDLS, CDR2 YYNGEE. The V end lost 0 bases, the J end lost 2 bases, and 5 bases lay between the germline ends. CDR3 size: 13 residues. The CDR3 region has the DNA TGTGCCAGCAGCGTAGAACACAACTATGGCTACACCTTC. This codes for CASSVEHNYGYTF.

The rearrangement links TRBV7-6 to TRBJ1-2; TRBD1 agrees at 9 bases. With 1 base clipped from V and 0 bases from J, the junction kept 3 bases outside the gene matches. The CDR3 runs 16 residues. Germline V gene lookup returns CDR1 SGHVS and CDR2 FNYEAQ. The CDR3 nucleotides read TGTGCCAGCAGCTTAGGGACAGGGGCAACTAACTATGGCTACACCTTC. Protein sequence: CASSLGTGATNYGYTF.